This T cell receptor beta chain was sequenced for a study of T cells in Graves' hyperthyroidism and ophthalmopathy. General study points: In blood, most of the thyroid clonotypes expanded above 0.001 were also present.

Germline-derived CDR1 and CDR2 are LNHDA and SQIVND (reference sequence). CDR3 length equals 15 residues. V lost 3 bases to trimming and J lost 0 bases, with 9 bases between them. RNA transcripts were the template for amplifying TCR beta CDR3 regions. HTBI primers were used for first-round RT-PCR of the TCR CDR3. One entry per CDR3 protein, called by TCRdb with MiXCR from the multiplex PCR reads. Here the sample spans about 350,000 distinct CDR3 sequences, approximately 15% being singletons. This clonotype was seen a handful of times. The target antigen is unknown. The rearrangement links TRBV19 to TRBJ2-1; D is ambiguous. This clonotype originated in a woman aged 25 to 39 with Graves' hyperthyroidism. Sequencing used blood. CDR3 nucleotides: TGTGCCAGTAGTATTAAACCGGGCTCCTACAATGAGCAGTTCTTC. Translation gives CASSIKPGSYNEQFF.